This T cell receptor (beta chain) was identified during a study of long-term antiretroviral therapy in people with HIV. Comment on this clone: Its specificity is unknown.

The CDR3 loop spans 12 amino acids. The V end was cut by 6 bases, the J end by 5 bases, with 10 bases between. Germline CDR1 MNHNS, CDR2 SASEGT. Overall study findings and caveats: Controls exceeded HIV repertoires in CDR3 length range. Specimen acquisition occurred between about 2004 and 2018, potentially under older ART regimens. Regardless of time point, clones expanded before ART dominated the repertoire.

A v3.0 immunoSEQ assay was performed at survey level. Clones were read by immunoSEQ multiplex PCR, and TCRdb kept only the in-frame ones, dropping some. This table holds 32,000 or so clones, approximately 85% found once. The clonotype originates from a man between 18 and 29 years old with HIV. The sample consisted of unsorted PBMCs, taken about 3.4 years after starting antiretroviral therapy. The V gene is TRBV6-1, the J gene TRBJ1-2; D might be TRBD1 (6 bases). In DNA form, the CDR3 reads TGTGCCAGCAGCCCCACAGGGTATGGCTACACCTTC. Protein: CASSPTGYGYTF.